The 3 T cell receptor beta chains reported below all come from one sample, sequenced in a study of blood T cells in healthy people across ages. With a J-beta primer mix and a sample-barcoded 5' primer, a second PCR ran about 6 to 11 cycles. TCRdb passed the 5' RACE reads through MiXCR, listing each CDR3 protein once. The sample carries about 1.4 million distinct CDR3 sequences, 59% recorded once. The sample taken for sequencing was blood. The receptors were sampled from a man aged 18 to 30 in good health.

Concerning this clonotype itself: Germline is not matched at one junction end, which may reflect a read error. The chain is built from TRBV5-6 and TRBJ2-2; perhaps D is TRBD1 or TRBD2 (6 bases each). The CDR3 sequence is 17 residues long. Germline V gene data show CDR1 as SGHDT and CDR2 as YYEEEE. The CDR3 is CASSFWGATLRAGEMFF. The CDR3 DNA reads TGTGCCAGCAGCTTCTGGGGGGCGACTTTAAGAGCCGGGGAGATGTTTTTT.

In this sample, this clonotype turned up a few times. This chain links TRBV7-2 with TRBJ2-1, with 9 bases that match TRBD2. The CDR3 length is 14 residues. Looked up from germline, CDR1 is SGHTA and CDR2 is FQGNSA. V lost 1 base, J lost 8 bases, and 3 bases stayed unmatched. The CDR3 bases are TGTGCCAGCAGCTTAGGCGGGGGGGCCTATGAGCAGTTCTTC. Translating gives CASSLGGGAYEQFF. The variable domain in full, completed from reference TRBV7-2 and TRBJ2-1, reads GAGVSQSPSNKVTEKGKDVELRCDPISGHTALYWYRQSLGQGLEFLIYFQGNSAPDKSGLPSDRFSAERTGGSVSTLTIQRTQQEDSAVYLCASSLGGGAYEQFFGPGTRLTVL.

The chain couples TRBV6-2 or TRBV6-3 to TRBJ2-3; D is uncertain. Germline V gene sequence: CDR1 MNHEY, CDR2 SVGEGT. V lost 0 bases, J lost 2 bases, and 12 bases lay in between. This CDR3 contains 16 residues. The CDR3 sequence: CASSYSERGATDTQYF. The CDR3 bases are TGTGCCAGCAGTTACTCAGAGAGAGGCGCCACAGATACGCAGTATTTT.